The 24 T cell receptor beta chains below all came from one sample that was sequenced in a study of blood T cell repertoires in COVID-19. The protocol was immunoSEQ multiplex PCR, while the TCRdb copy is restricted to in-frame clones and leaves out a portion. The table includes tens of thousands of clones, 84% detected once. The sample consisted of peripheral blood. The receptors were gathered from a human donor in a cohort sampled during active COVID-19.

The rearrangement uses TRBV2 and TRBJ2-7; 10 nucleotides match TRBD2. Trimming removed 10 bases from V and 6 bases from J; junction bases left unmatched: 6. The germline V gene has CDR1 SNHLY and CDR2 FYNNEI. This CDR3 has 12 residues. In DNA form, the CDR3 reads TGTGCCACCGGGACTAGCGTACTCGAGCAGTACTTC. Translated: CATGTSVLEQYF.

J is TRBJ2-1 and V is TRBV4-1; 10 bases match TRBD1. V shed 4 bases and J 10 bases; nucleotides not matched to a gene: 13. CDR1 is MGHRA and CDR2 is YSYEKL in the germline V gene. This CDR3 contains 16 residues. CDR3 DNA: TGCGCCAGCAGCCTTGTATGGGACAGGGGCGATGGGGAGCAGTTCTTC. Amino acid sequence: CASSLVWDRGDGEQFF.

V gene TRBV29-1 combines with J gene TRBJ1-2, with a tentative D call TRBD1 (6 bases). Germline V lookup: CDR1 SQVTM, CDR2 ANQGSEA. The CDR3 length is 11 residues. Trimming left V 3 bases short and J 7 bases short, with 9 bases between. The CDR3 DNA sequence: TGCAGCGTTGACGGGACATCTGGCTACACCTTC. This translates into CSVDGTSGYTF.

This chain connects TRBV27 to TRBJ1-2; TRBD1 aligns across 7 bases. J gave up 0 bases and V 8 bases, and 9 bases lay outside the gene matches. Looked up from germline, CDR1 is MNHEY and CDR2 is SMNVEV (reference sequence). This CDR3 comprises 15 residues. The CDR3 nucleotides are TGTGCCAGCTCATTGGTAGGGGGCACTAACTATGGCTACACCTTC. Translating gives CASSLVGGTNYGYTF.

V usage is TRBV4-3 and J usage is TRBJ2-1, with D perhaps matching TRBD1 (6 bases). This CDR3 is built from 17 residues. CDR1 and CDR2 (germline): LGHNA, YSLEER. The ends were cut back, 3 bases at V and 3 bases at J, with 18 bases in the middle. The CDR3 region is CASSHRLAGDVYNEQFF. CDR3 nucleotides: TGCGCCAGCAGCCATCGTCTGGCAGGGGACGTCTACAATGAGCAGTTCTTC.

V gene TRBV2 combines with J gene TRBJ2-1, with 8 bases fitting TRBD1. The CDR3 is made up of 13 amino acids. V was clipped by 2 bases and J by 9 bases; unmatched bases: 3. Germline lookup yields CDR1 SNHLY and CDR2 FYNNEI. The CDR3 DNA reads TGTGCCAGCAGTGAAAACAGGGGGGCTGAGCAGTTCTTC. This encodes CASSENRGAEQFF.

The rearrangement uses TRBV5-1 and TRBJ2-5, with TRBD2 matching 9 bases. CDR3 size: 15 residues. Looked up from germline, CDR1 is SGHRS and CDR2 is YFSETQ. After removal of 1 base from V and 5 bases from J, the junction contained 6 bases not matched to a gene. The CDR3 DNA follows: TGCGCCAGCAGCTTGTCGCGGGGGGGCCTCGAGACCCAGTACTTC. Protein sequence: CASSLSRGGLETQYF.

The chain carries TRBV14 and TRBJ2-2; a possible D gene is TRBD2 (5 bases). The CDR3 is made up of 16 amino acids. V shed 4 bases and J shed 6 bases, with 18 bases lying between them. The germline V gene encodes CDR1 SGHDN and CDR2 FVKESK. CDR3 nucleotide sequence: TGTGCCAGCAGCCGGCTGTTGGGGAGCCTGGCCGGGGAGCTGTTTTTT. Encoded protein: CASSRLLGSLAGELFF.

The chain uses TRBV2 and TRBJ2-1; D remains ambiguous. The ends were cut back, 2 bases at V and 6 bases at J, with 11 bases in the middle. The CDR3 length is 14 residues. CDR1 is SNHLY and CDR2 is FYNNEI in the germline V gene. CDR3: CASSEKTYTNEQFF. The CDR3 nucleotides read TGTGCCAGCAGTGAAAAAACATATACCAATGAGCAGTTCTTC.

J is TRBJ2-1 and V is TRBV13; 9 bases map to TRBD2. This CDR3 has 16 residues. CDR1 and CDR2 from the germline V gene are PRHDT and FYEKMQ (reference sequence). Losses at the gene ends were 2 bases for V and 10 bases for J; bases not matched to a gene: 12. The CDR3 DNA sequence: TGTGCCAGCAGCTTAACCCGGACTAGCGTCAGGGCGGAGCAGTTCTTC. Protein: CASSLTRTSVRAEQFF.

This clone was recorded a few times. The genes are TRBV7-2 and TRBJ1-1; possible D gene TRBD1, 5 bases. The CDR3 is 15 residues long. Germline V gene data show CDR1 as SGHTA and CDR2 as FQGNSA. V was cut by 2 bases and J by 1 base, with 11 bases left in between. The CDR3 is CASSLWGIANTEAFF. The CDR3 DNA reads as TGTGCCAGCAGCTTATGGGGCATAGCGAACACTGAAGCTTTCTTT.

The genes are TRBV11-2 and TRBJ2-7; the match to TRBD1 covers 10 bases. Germline V gives CDR1 SGHAT, CDR2 FQNNGV. Trimming took 4 bases from V and 3 from J; bases not matched to a gene: 6. The CDR3 runs to 15 residues. In DNA, the CDR3 is TGTGCCAGCAGCTCCCATGGGGACAGGGGCTACGAGCAGTACTTC. The encoded protein is CASSSHGDRGYEQYF.

J is TRBJ1-5 and V is TRBV27, with 10 bases lining up with TRBD1. CDR1 MNHEY and CDR2 SMNVEV come from the germline V gene (reference sequence). The CDR3 length is 16 residues. The J segment lost 6 bases and the V segment lost 5 bases, leaving 10 bases of the junction unmatched. The CDR3 DNA reads as TGTGCCAGCAGTCCTAAGACAGGGGGCGCCGGTCAGCCCCAGCATTTT. Amino acid sequence: CASSPKTGGAGQPQHF.

The genes are TRBV7-9 and TRBJ2-5; possibly TRBD2 for D (5 bases). Trimming pared 1 base from V and 5 bases from J, leaving 11 bases between. Germline V lookup: CDR1 SEHNR, CDR2 FQNEAQ (reference sequence). This CDR3 region has 14 residues. The CDR3 sequence is CASSLGTFGETQYF. CDR3 DNA: TGTGCCAGCAGCTTAGGGACTTTCGGGGAGACCCAGTACTTC.

This clone has only one observation. J is TRBJ2-7 and V is TRBV11-2; tentative D call: TRBD1 (6 bases). The CDR3 contains 14 residues. The V gene's germline CDR1 is SGHAT and CDR2 FQNNGV. V lost 1 base, J lost 4 bases, and 11 bases lay in between. CDR3 region: CASSLAGQSYEQYF. CDR3 nucleotide sequence: TGTGCCAGCAGCTTAGCCGGACAGTCATACGAGCAGTACTTC.

This rearrangement joins TRBV7-9 to TRBJ2-4; 9 nucleotides match TRBD1. CDR3 length: 16 residues. The germline gives CDR1 SEHNR, CDR2 FQNEAQ (reference sequence). V was clipped by 5 bases and J by 8 bases; unmatched bases: 13. CDR3: CASSRLFGDREDIQYF. CDR3 DNA sequence: TGTGCCAGCAGCAGACTATTCGGGGACAGGGAGGACATTCAGTACTTC. The full variable domain, rest sourced from reference TRBV7-9 and TRBJ2-4, is DTGVSQNPRHKITKRGQNVTFRCDPISEHNRLYWYRQTLGQGPEFLTYFQNEAQLEKSRLLSDRFSAERPKGSFSTLEIQRTEQGDSAMYLCASSRLFGDREDIQYFGAGTRLSVL.

This clone came up a few times. The chain employs TRBV5-1 and TRBJ2-7, with a weak D call TRBD2 (5 bases). Trimming took off 4 bases at V and 4 bases at J, with 18 bases between the two ends. The germline gives CDR1 SGHRS, CDR2 YFSETQ. This CDR3 region has 15 residues. The CDR3 here is CASSAGGTLTYEQYF. In DNA, the CDR3 is TGCGCCAGCAGCGCGGGCGGCACGTTAACGTACGAGCAGTACTTC.

The rearrangement links TRBV3-1 (or the pseudogene TRBV3-2) to TRBJ2-2; tentatively, D is TRBD1 (6 bases). The CDR3 sequence is 15 residues long. Trimming stripped 0 bases from V and 7 bases from J, with 12 bases between. Germline V lookup: CDR1 LGHDT, CDR2 YNNKEL (reference sequence). The CDR3 protein is CASSQDPGGVGELFF. CDR3 bases: TGTGCCAGCAGCCAAGATCCTGGGGGCGTCGGGGAGCTGTTTTTT.

The rearrangement uses TRBV5-6 and TRBJ1-5, with a possible D match to TRBD1 (5 bases). There are 19 residues in the CDR3. The V and J ends lost 2 bases and 0 bases respectively, with 21 bases between them. CDR1 and CDR2 from the germline V gene are SGHDT and YYEEEE. The CDR3: CASSFSGTGGGNSNQPQHF. The CDR3 DNA reads TGTGCCAGCAGCTTTTCCGGGACGGGCGGGGGGAATAGCAATCAGCCCCAGCATTTT. Full variable domain (outside the CDR3, taken from reference TRBV5-6 and TRBJ1-5): DAGVTQSPTHLIKTRGQQVTLRCSPKSGHDTVSWYQQALGQGPQFIFQYYEEEERQRGNFPDRFSGHQFPNYSSELNVNALLLGDSALYLCASSFSGTGGGNSNQPQHFGDGTRLSIL.

The chain combines TRBV10-3 with TRBJ2-7, with TRBD1 identical over 7 bases. This CDR3 is 14 amino acids long. The germline V gene encodes CDR1 ENHRY and CDR2 SYGVKD. The V gene end was trimmed by 8 bases and the J gene end by 0 bases; junction bases not matched to a gene: 7. The CDR3 loop reads CAIASAGGSYEQYF. CDR3 DNA: TGTGCCATCGCCTCGGCAGGGGGCTCCTACGAGCAGTACTTC.

The chain uses TRBV27 and TRBJ2-3; TRBD2 matches 9 bases. The V and J ends lost 10 bases and 1 base, in that order; junction bases with no gene match: 3. This CDR3 is built from 13 residues. Germline loops: CDR1 MNHEY, CDR2 SMNVEV (reference sequence). In DNA form, the CDR3 reads TGTGCCACGCGGGGGGGCCGCACAGATACGCAGTATTTT. Translating gives CATRGGRTDTQYF.

This chain's CDR3 is CASSLELAGVKPRELFF. Here the CDR3 DNA reads TGCGCCAGCAGCTTGGAACTAGCGGGGGTGAAACCGCGGGAGCTGTTTTTT. V usage is TRBV5-1 and J usage is TRBJ2-2; 11 nucleotides match TRBD2. Looked up from germline, CDR1 is SGHRS and CDR2 is YFSETQ. The J segment lost 9 bases and the V segment lost 0 bases, leaving 10 bases of the junction unmatched. There are 17 residues in the CDR3.

The chain couples TRBV11-2 to TRBJ2-2, with D uncertain. The CDR3 sequence is 11 residues long. Germline CDR1 SGHAT, CDR2 FQNNGV. V dropped 4 bases and J dropped 10 bases, with 7 bases sitting between them. CDR3 nucleotide sequence: TGTGCCAGCAGCTCCTCCCCGGAGCTGTTTTTT. Amino acids: CASSSSPELFF.

The CDR3 nucleotides read TGTGCCAGCAGCCTCCGGGACAGGAAAAACATTCAGTACTTC. It encodes CASSLRDRKNIQYF. The chain recombines TRBV11-3 with TRBJ2-4; 8 bases are shared with TRBD1. The CDR3 sequence is 14 residues long. Germline CDR1 reads SGHNT; CDR2 reads YENEEA. V dropped 5 bases and J dropped 4; count of bases not matched to a gene: 4. Filled out from reference TRBV11-3 and TRBJ2-4, the complete variable domain reads EAGVVQSPRYKIIEKKQPVAFWCNPISGHNTLYWYLQNLGQGPELLIRYENEEAVDDSQLPKDRFSAERLKGVDSTLKIQPAELGDSAVYLCASSLRDRKNIQYFGAGTRLSVL.